This T cell receptor beta chain derives from a study of a mutant IDH1 vaccine in newly diagnosed glioma. V lost 4 bases to trimming and J lost 0 bases; unmatched junction nucleotides: 5. The CDR3 is 16 residues long. The germline gives CDR1 SGHDT, CDR2 YYEEEE. About this clone: Its antigen is undetermined.

This sample's time point: week 47, end of study. Vaccine doses each comprised 300 ug of mutant IDH1 20-mer peptide, with topical imiquimod. Profiling relied on immunoSEQ multiplex PCR, and the TCRdb table lists in-frame clones only, not all of them. The sample includes 56,000 or so clones, more than 75% of them seen just once. Source: PBMCs, taken from a glioma patient whose treatment included an IDH1 peptide vaccine. The sequence was obtained from a woman in her forties with glioma. Some clones in this sample may be carry-over from other donors' samples. The chain employs TRBV5-6 and TRBJ1-1; 11 bases line up with TRBD1. CDR3 in amino acids: CASSPGTGGLNTEAFF. The CDR3 bases are TGTGCCAGCAGCCCCGGGACAGGGGGGCTGAACACTGAAGCTTTCTTT.